Included here is one T cell receptor (beta chain) sequence, with context. Its antigen is unknown. These data come from a study of T cells in localized non-small cell lung cancer. The data were produced by immunoSEQ multiplex PCR, yet TCRdb's version contains in-frame clones alone and is incomplete. Of some 3,500 clones in the sample, around 30% were seen once. The study's findings and limits: Heterogeneity cannot be ruled out, as sequencing used one tumor region only.

Germline values: CDR1 LNHNV, CDR2 YYDKDF (reference sequence). CDR3 length: 14 residues. Trimming removed 5 bases from V and 0 bases from J, with 11 bases in between. Specimen: lung tumor tissue, collected before any cancer treatment. V usage is TRBV15 and J usage is TRBJ2-7, with D unresolved. The TCR sequence derives from a male donor older than 55 with stage I lung adenocarcinoma. In DNA form, the CDR3 reads TGTGCCACCAGCCCCCGGTCCAACTCCTACGAGCAGTACTTC. As protein: CATSPRSNSYEQYF.